The rows below give T cell receptor beta chains drawn from one sample of a study of blood T cells in healthy people across ages. TCRdb processed the 5' RACE reads anew with MiXCR; each CDR3 protein has one entry. This sample yields 550,000 to 750,000 distinct CDR3 sequences, of which over 20% are seen a single time; 3% to 4.5% belongs to the top ten. Specimen: blood. The receptor set was obtained from a man in his 70s in good health. Both conserved end residues are part of each CDR3.

CDR3 length	V gene	CDR3 protein
12	TRBV10-3	CAITGGNSPLHF
15	TRBV4-3	CASSQGTGTDGKLFF
14	TRBV5-1	CASRGQDLQETQYF
14	TRBV6-5	CASRGIGTNYGYTF
19	TRBV28	CASSLWSKLGLFATDTQYF
14	TRBV7-2	CASSRTGVNEKLFF
17	TRBV4-2	CASSPKRGQGASYEQYF
14	TRBV4-1	CASSQDGHKNIQYF
14	TRBV7-9	CASSLSMEKETQYF
12	TRBV10-3	CAISGGQETQYF
14	TRBV10-3	CAITRTGSSYEQYF
15	TRBV19	CASSLRDRGSYEQYF
17	TRBV4-1	CASSQEATTGAGNTIYF
13	TRBV5-1	CASGWTSSYEQYF
14	TRBV29-1	CSVELVQGAGEAFF
15	TRBV5-1	CASSLGSSESYEQYF
15	TRBV4-1	CASSQDRVASYEQYF
14	TRBV28	CASTKLVSYNEQFF
16	TRBV6-5	CASRTTSGRVSGELFF
19	TRBV7-3	CASSLFGGMTSGATDTQYF
16	TRBV5-1	CASSGPLAERQETQYF
14	TRBV5-1	CASASARVPDTQYF
13	TRBV10-3	CAISDGEGQPQHF